The 18 T cell receptor beta chains below come from one sample, sequenced in a study of regulatory T cells in long-lasting Graves disease. HTBI primers from iRepertoire and Arm-PCR of CDR3 regions yielded the TCR beta libraries. TCRdb re-called the multiplex PCR reads with MiXCR, one entry per CDR3 protein. The data show around 400,000 distinct CDR3 sequences, with 20% to 30% seen just once and over 25% held by the top ten. Described time point: persistent/refractory GD, antithyroid drugs over 5 years with positive TRAb. Following extraction of RNA from PBMCs, that RNA was used to make the TCR library. The sample in question was peripheral blood mononuclear cells (PBMCs), obtained when the disease was refractory, from a patient treated with antithyroid drugs. These receptors came from a female donor with Graves disease.

The chain recombines TRBV20-1 with TRBJ1-5; TRBD1 matches at 8 bases. The germline V gene encodes CDR1 DFQATT and CDR2 SNEGSKA (reference sequence). This CDR3 has 15 residues. Trimming removed 3 bases from V and 8 bases from J; junction bases left unmatched: 12. CDR3 amino acids: CSASWREATGEPQHF. The CDR3, as DNA: TGCAGTGCTAGTTGGAGGGAAGCGACAGGGGAGCCCCAGCATTTT.

V is TRBV30 and J is TRBJ1-2; D is ambiguous. V lost 3 bases and J 10 bases, leaving 15 bases between the germline ends. Germline CDR1 and CDR2: GTSNPN and SVGIG (reference sequence). The CDR3 totals 12 residues. The CDR3 coding sequence is TGTGCCTGGAGCGGATCCGGGATCGACTACACCTTC. It translates to CAWSGSGIDYTF.

V usage is TRBV20-1 and J usage is TRBJ2-7; 10 bases are a match to TRBD2. The CDR3 contains 17 residues. Trimming removed 0 bases from V and 0 bases from J; junction bases left unmatched: 8. Germline CDR1 and CDR2: DFQATT and SNEGSKA (reference sequence). CDR3 protein: CSAREPTAGGVSYEQYF. The CDR3 DNA follows: TGCAGTGCTAGAGAACCTACAGCGGGAGGGGTCTCCTACGAGCAGTACTTC.

This clonotype was observed at least ten times. The rearrangement uses TRBV6-1 and TRBJ1-1; D remains ambiguous. Germline CDR1 reads MNHNS; CDR2 reads SASEGT. The CDR3 consists of 10 residues. The V end was cut by 8 bases, the J end by 3 bases, with 4 bases between. The CDR3 protein is CASVDTEAFF. CDR3 in DNA: TGTGCCAGCGTAGACACTGAAGCTTTCTTT.

On this clonotype: This could be a read error, since a much larger clone is one nucleotide away. The chain employs TRBV12-3 or TRBV12-4 and TRBJ1-4, with TRBD1 matching 7 bases. The CDR3 is 15 amino acids. The CDR3 sequence is CASRPTTGFNEKLVF. In DNA form, the CDR3 reads TGTGCCAGCAGGCCTACGACAGGGTTTAATGAAAAACTGGTTTTT.

This clonotype has a handful of counts. The CDR3 protein is CASSLNGGRMWEQYF. DNA for the CDR3: TGCGCCAGCAGCCTGAATGGTGGGAGAATGTGGGAGCAGTACTTC. The chain is built from TRBV5-1 and TRBJ2-7; TRBD2 is a possible D gene (5 bases). The germline V gene has CDR1 SGHRS and CDR2 YFSETQ. The ends were cut back, 4 bases at V and 7 bases at J, with 21 bases in the middle. CDR3 length equals 15 residues.

The rearrangement joins TRBV5-1 to TRBJ2-5; D is perhaps TRBD1 (6 bases). Trimming pared 6 bases from V and 2 bases from J, leaving 17 bases between. This CDR3 has 15 residues. CDR1 SGHRS and CDR2 YFSETQ come from the germline V gene. Written as DNA, the CDR3 is TGCGCCAGCACCGAAGGACAGAGCATTCAAGAGACCCAGTACTTC. Protein sequence: CASTEGQSIQETQYF. Variable domain in full (rest from reference TRBV5-1 and TRBJ2-5): KAGVTQTPRYLIKTRGQQVTLSCSPISGHRSVSWYQQTPGQGLQFLFEYFSETQRNKGNFPGRFSGRQFSNSRSEMNVSTLELGDSALYLCASTEGQSIQETQYFGPGTRLLVL.

The genes are TRBV5-1 and TRBJ1-1, with D unclear. The CDR3 has 15 residues. V was cut by 0 bases and J by 4 bases, with 13 bases left in between. The V gene's germline CDR1 is SGHRS and CDR2 YFSETQ. CDR3 sequence reads: CASSLGGWYGTEAFF. For the CDR3, the DNA is TGCGCCAGCAGCTTGGGGGGTTGGTACGGCACTGAAGCTTTCTTT.

This clonotype showed up just once. This chain connects TRBV25-1 to TRBJ2-7; 15 bases fit TRBD2. J gave up 6 bases and V 8 bases, and 11 bases lay outside the gene matches. The germline CDR1 and CDR2 sequences are MGHDK and SYGVNS. CDR3 length equals 16 residues. CDR3: CASSRRTSGRAVEQYF. The CDR3 DNA is TGTGCCAGCTCGAGACGGACTAGCGGGAGGGCCGTCGAGCAGTACTTC.

The J gene is TRBJ1-2, the V gene TRBV6-2 or TRBV6-3; a possible D gene is TRBD1 (5 bases). Per the germline V gene, CDR1 is MNHEY and CDR2 is SVGEGT. Trimming pared 2 bases from V and 8 bases from J, leaving 15 bases between. The CDR3 consists of 14 residues. The CDR3 coding sequence is TGTGCCAGCAGTTACACCCCGACAGCGTACGGCTACACCTTC. Its translation: CASSYTPTAYGYTF.

The table lists this clonotype with a few counts. The V call is TRBV6-2 or TRBV6-3, the J call TRBJ1-2; possible D gene TRBD1, 5 bases. V lost 2 bases to trimming and J lost 0 bases, with 13 bases between them. CDR3 length: 16 residues. Germline-derived CDR1 and CDR2 are MNHEY and SVGEGT. The CDR3 coding sequence is TGTGCCAGCAGTTACGGACAAAGAAGGCCTAACTATGGCTACACCTTC. Protein product: CASSYGQRRPNYGYTF.

This clonotype was seen at least ten times. This chain connects TRBV12-3 or TRBV12-4 to TRBJ1-2; a weak D match, TRBD1 (6 bases). Trimming took off 5 bases at V and 7 bases at J, with 23 bases between the two ends. The CDR3 has 16 residues. Written as DNA, the CDR3 is TGTGCCAGCAGTCCCTCGGGGGCAGGGGACTTTCGTGGCTACACCTTC. Protein product: CASSPSGAGDFRGYTF.

The chain links TRBV19 to TRBJ2-7; weak D call: TRBD2 (5 bases). CDR3 length: 13 residues. Trimming stripped 5 bases from V and 4 bases from J, with 12 bases between. Germline CDR1 LNHDA, CDR2 SQIVND (reference sequence). In DNA form, the CDR3 reads TGTGCCAGTAGTGATCCACGGGGTTACGAGCAGTACTTC. Translation gives CASSDPRGYEQYF.

The V gene is TRBV5-1, the J gene TRBJ2-4; D might be TRBD1 (6 bases). Trimming removed 1 base from V and 1 base from J, with 15 bases in between. The germline gives CDR1 SGHRS, CDR2 YFSETQ. The CDR3 runs to 17 residues. CDR3 loop: CASSLFTGISAKNIQYF. The CDR3, as DNA: TGCGCCAGCAGCTTGTTTACAGGGATTTCGGCCAAAAACATTCAGTACTTC.

CDR3 sequence (DNA): TGCAGTGCTAGAGCACTAGCGGGGACCTACGAGCAGTACTTC. Its translation: CSARALAGTYEQYF. This rearrangement joins TRBV20-1 to TRBJ2-7, with 10 bases aligning to TRBD2. The CDR3 has 14 amino acids. Germline lookup yields CDR1 DFQATT and CDR2 SNEGSKA (reference sequence). J gave up 2 bases and V 1 base, and 2 bases lay outside the gene matches.

At least ten counts were recorded for this clonotype. The gene calls are TRBV2 and TRBJ1-1; D is perhaps TRBD1 (5 bases). There are 13 residues in the CDR3. CDR1 and CDR2 from the germline V gene are SNHLY and FYNNEI. V dropped 10 bases and J dropped 1 base, with 13 bases sitting between them. The CDR3 region is CAIKGPWNTEAFF. The CDR3 coding sequence is TGTGCCATCAAGGGGCCTTGGAACACTGAAGCTTTCTTT.

This clonotype showed up many times. The CDR3, as DNA: TGTGCCAGCAGGGCAGGGACTAGCGGGATGGAGACCCAGTACTTC. As protein: CASRAGTSGMETQYF. The chain joins TRBV2 to TRBJ2-5; TRBD2 aligns across 13 bases. The CDR3 is 15 residues long. Germline V gene lookup returns CDR1 SNHLY and CDR2 FYNNEI. V was clipped by 6 bases and J by 5 bases; unmatched bases: 6.

The table lists this clonotype with many counts. J is TRBJ1-1 and V is TRBV10-3; tentative D call: TRBD1 (5 bases). V dropped 10 bases and J dropped 1 base, with 13 bases sitting between them. This CDR3 contains 13 residues. Germline-derived CDR1 and CDR2 are ENHRY and SYGVKD. DNA of the CDR3: TGTGCCACCGGGACGGGAGGGAACACTGAAGCTTTCTTT. Encoded protein: CATGTGGNTEAFF.